This T cell receptor beta chain appears in the sequencing data of a study of blood T cells in healthy people across ages. In its sample, this clonotype was seen a few times. For the second PCR, which ran for about 6 to 12 cycles, a sample-barcoded 5' primer and a J-beta primer mix were used. MiXCR, run by TCRdb on the 5' RACE reads, gives a single entry per CDR3 protein. Of about 1.1 million distinct CDR3 sequences in the sample, around two fifths were seen once. This CDR3 has 12 residues. The source material was blood. This sequence was found in a man aged 18 to 30 in good health. The J gene is TRBJ2-7, the V gene TRBV21-1; whether TRBD1, the table's D call, matches the DNA was not checked. TRBV21-1 is described as a pseudogene. The CDR3 DNA reads TGTGCCAGCACGAGCAGGGAATTCGAGCAGTACTTC. This gives the protein CASTSREFEQYF.